A selection of T cell receptor beta chains follows, all from one sample in a study of cytomegalovirus exposure and HLA in healthy donors. Clones were read by immunoSEQ multiplex PCR, and TCRdb kept only the in-frame ones, dropping some. The sample consists of hundreds of thousands of clones, just over 70% of them appearing once. The specimen sequenced was PBMCs. These receptors all stem from a female donor in good health and CMV-seronegative. Both conserved end residues are part of each CDR3. A D gene is named only where the DNA matches it firmly. Not every row has a clone size; where given, it reads once, few, many or a size class.

d_gene	v_gene	j_gene	abundance	CDR3aa	CDR3nt
NA	TRBV11-2	TRBJ2-3	NA	CASSLGQGHNTDTQYF	TGTGCCAGCAGCTTAGGCCAGGGGCATAACACAGATACGCAGTATTTT
TRBD1	TRBV5-8	TRBJ1-1	NA	CASIRTGWNTEAFF	TGTGCCAGCATCAGGACAGGGTGGAACACTGAAGCTTTCTTT
NA	TRBV11-3	TRBJ2-1	NA	CASSQRSVPSGDEQFF	TGTGCCAGCAGCCAACGAAGCGTCCCTTCGGGGGATGAGCAGTTCTTC
NA	TRBV7-3	TRBJ1-1	NA	CASSPPGNTEAFF	TGTGCCAGCAGCCCCCCAGGGAACACTGAAGCTTTCTTT
TRBD1	TRBV18	TRBJ1-5	few	CASSPGQGALRPQHF	TGTGCCAGCTCACCTGGACAGGGGGCTCTTCGGCCCCAGCATTTT
NA	TRBV10-1	TRBJ1-1	NA	CASSEQGSAEAFF	TGCGCCAGCAGTGAACAGGGCTCTGCTGAAGCTTTCTTT
TRBD2	TRBV5-1	TRBJ2-6	NA	CASSLAGALLGGANVLTF	TGCGCCAGCAGCCTAGCGGGAGCATTGCTTGGTGGGGCCAACGTCCTGACTTTC
TRBD1	TRBV6-1	TRBJ2-5	NA	CASRSGDRGQETQYF	TGTGCCAGCAGATCTGGGGACAGGGGGCAAGAGACCCAGTACTTC
NA	TRBV15	TRBJ2-3	few	CATSRSQGLTDTQYF	TGTGCCACCAGCCGATCGCAGGGATTAACAGATACGCAGTATTTT
NA	TRBV29-1	TRBJ2-6	NA	CSVEGMGANVLTF	TGCAGCGTTGAAGGTATGGGGGCCAACGTCCTGACTTTC
TRBD2	TRBV6-4	TRBJ2-1	NA	CASSDYTGGEQFF	TGTGCCAGCAGTGATTACACGGGGGGTGAGCAGTTCTTC
TRBD2	TRBV5-1	TRBJ2-7	NA	CASSLARGGPEDEQYF	TGCGCCAGCAGCTTGGCCCGCGGGGGACCCGAAGACGAGCAGTACTTC
TRBD2	TRBV29-1	TRBJ2-7	few	CSVEVASGFSYEQYF	TGCAGCGTTGAAGTGGCTAGCGGGTTTTCCTACGAGCAGTACTTC
TRBD2	TRBV2	TRBJ2-7	NA	CASSEALLAGGNEQYF	TGTGCCAGCAGTGAAGCGCTTTTAGCGGGAGGGAACGAGCAGTACTTC
NA	TRBV5-1	TRBJ1-1	once	CASRWENAEAFF	TGCGCCAGCAGGTGGGAGAACGCTGAAGCTTTCTTT
TRBD2	TRBV11-3	TRBJ2-5	NA	CASSPTSGRIETQYF	TGTGCCAGCAGCCCCACTAGCGGGAGAATCGAGACCCAGTACTTC
NA	TRBV6-4	TRBJ2-6	NA	CASSERGTGANVLTF	TGTGCCAGCAGTGAAAGGGGCACTGGGGCCAACGTCCTGACTTTC
NA	TRBV25-1	TRBJ2-5	NA	CASIRRFRETQYF	TGTGCCAGCATAAGGAGGTTCAGAGAGACCCAGTACTTC
NA	TRBV27	TRBJ2-7	NA	CASSFCGSGCEQYF	TGTGCCAGCAGTTTCTGTGGGAGTGGGTGCGAGCAGTACTTC
NA	TRBV7-9	TRBJ1-1	NA	CASSLRASLNTEAFF	TGTGCCAGCAGCTTAAGAGCTTCCCTCAACACTGAAGCTTTCTTT
TRBD2	TRBV10-3	TRBJ2-7	few	CAISEPGTSGTYEQYF	TGTGCCATCAGTGAGCCCGGGACTAGCGGAACCTACGAGCAGTACTTC
NA	TRBV6-5	TRBJ2-5	NA	CASSRGFQETQYF	TGTGCCAGCAGTCGGGGGTTCCAAGAGACCCAGTACTTC
NA	TRBV28	TRBJ2-6	NA	CASSFESVSTFGANVLTF	TGTGCCAGCAGTTTCGAGTCCGTGTCCACCTTCGGGGCCAACGTCCTGACTTTC
TRBD1	TRBV28	TRBJ2-4	NA	CASSSGGFAKNIQYF	TGTGCCAGCAGTTCAGGGGGCTTCGCCAAAAACATTCAGTACTTC
TRBD1	TRBV10-3	TRBJ2-7	few	CASGPGQGSYEQYF	TGTGCCAGTGGTCCGGGACAGGGATCCTACGAGCAGTACTTC
NA	TRBV5-1	TRBJ2-7	NA	CASSFEFGPYEQYF	TGCGCCAGCAGCTTCGAATTTGGGCCCTACGAGCAGTACTTC
TRBD2	TRBV6-1	TRBJ2-5	NA	CASSELTSGSRETQYF	TGTGCCAGCAGTGAACTGACAAGCGGGAGCCGGGAGACCCAGTACTTC
NA	TRBV6-1	TRBJ1-2	few	CATQGPLGYTF	TGTGCCACCCAGGGCCCCTTGGGCTACACCTTC
NA	TRBV7-8	TRBJ2-7	NA	CASSFGHEQYF	TGTGCCAGCAGCTTTGGCCACGAGCAGTACTTC
NA	TRBV6-4	TRBJ2-1	NA	CASSLGGHNEQFF	TGTGCCAGCAGCCTGGGGGGGCACAATGAGCAGTTCTTC
NA	TRBV11-2	TRBJ2-3	NA	CASSLIGDTQYF	TGTGCCAGCAGCTTAATCGGGGATACGCAGTATTTT
NA	TRBV28	TRBJ1-1	NA	CASSAYRVTTEAFF	TGTGCCAGCAGTGCCTACAGGGTAACAACTGAAGCTTTCTTT
NA	TRBV6-4	TRBJ2-7	NA	CASAKGGSYEQYF	TGTGCCAGTGCAAAGGGGGGGTCCTACGAGCAGTACTTC
TRBD2	TRBV19	TRBJ2-3	NA	CASSLRGSGSTDTQYF	TGTGCCAGTAGTCTCCGCGGGAGCGGAAGCACAGATACGCAGTATTTT
TRBD1	TRBV2	TRBJ2-4	NA	CASSRTPGQGSLAKNIQYF	TGTGCCAGCAGTCGAACCCCGGGACAGGGCTCTCTAGCCAAAAACATTCAGTACTTC
TRBD2	TRBV7-9	TRBJ2-1	NA	CASSASGSGVGEQFF	TGTGCCAGCAGCGCAAGCGGGAGCGGGGTGGGTGAGCAGTTCTTC
TRBD2	TRBV6-1	TRBJ2-7	NA	CASDRGLGSYEQYF	TGTGCCAGCGACCGGGGACTAGGCTCCTACGAGCAGTACTTC
NA	TRBV9	TRBJ1-1	NA	CASGGGALNTEAFF	TGTGCCAGCGGGGGGGGCGCCCTGAACACTGAAGCTTTCTTT
TRBD1	TRBV5-4	TRBJ1-1	NA	CASSFLGTGTEAFF	TGTGCCAGCAGCTTTTTGGGGACAGGCACTGAAGCTTTCTTT
TRBD1	TRBV7-8	TRBJ2-7	NA	CASSLGGTAPYEQYF	TGTGCCAGCAGCTTAGGGGGGACAGCTCCCTACGAGCAGTACTTC
NA	TRBV18	TRBJ1-1	once	CASSPSLNTEAFF	TGTGCCAGCTCACCGTCGTTGAACACTGAAGCTTTCTTT
NA	TRBV28	TRBJ2-1	NA	CASSLGQTYNEQFF	TGTGCCAGCAGTTTGGGGCAGACCTACAATGAGCAGTTCTTC
TRBD1	TRBV5-6	TRBJ1-2	few	CASSLGRGFHGYTF	TGTGCCAGCAGCTTGGGCAGGGGGTTCCATGGCTACACCTTC
NA	TRBV5-1	TRBJ1-2	NA	CASRPGYSNYGYTF	TGCGCCAGCAGACCAGGCTATTCTAACTATGGCTACACCTTC
NA	TRBV9	TRBJ2-1	NA	CASSVGSGTNNNEQFF	TGTGCCAGCAGCGTAGGCTCCGGGACAAACAACAATGAGCAGTTCTTC
TRBD1	TRBV14	TRBJ1-6	NA	CASSQVRGPSPLHF	TGTGCCAGCAGCCAAGTCAGGGGGCCCTCACCCCTCCACTTT
NA	TRBV5-6	TRBJ2-7	NA	CASSLGPLEQYF	TGTGCCAGCAGCTTGGGGCCCCTCGAGCAGTACTTC
TRBD1	TRBV5-3	TRBJ1-1	few	CARSLGTDAFF	TGTGCCAGAAGTTTGGGGACAGATGCTTTCTTT